The 8 T cell receptor beta chains given below trace back to one sample, sequenced in a study of tumor-infiltrating lymphocytes in primary liver carcinoma. The study co-extracted DNA and RNA from 20-30 mg of unsorted bulk tissue. Starting material of about 450 ng total RNA yielded TCR beta cDNA via a constant-region primer. Modified slightly, ARM-PCR produced TCR beta libraries over three nested multiplex PCR rounds. TRBV1-TRBV30 forward primers paired with a C-beta reverse primer were used in the first two PCR rounds, which ran approximately 11 cycles each. TCRdb redid the calling of the multiplex PCR reads with MiXCR, one entry per CDR3 protein. The top ten clones hold about 20% of a sample with 110,000 or so distinct CDR3 sequences, about four fifths of them seen once. Sequenced material: liver tumor tissue from sampling region 3. Subset in this sample: tumor region T3, left-lateral pole. All receptors come from a middle-aged man with primary liver carcinoma and hepatitis B virus infection.

Note on this clonotype: This may stem from a read error, because a much larger clone lies one nucleotide away. V usage is TRBV24-1 and J usage is TRBJ2-6; D is unresolved. Germline loops: CDR1 KGHDR, CDR2 SFDVKD. The CDR3 has 15 amino acids. The V end lost 3 bases, the J end lost 3 bases, and 8 bases lay between the germline ends. The CDR3, as DNA: TGTGCCACCAGTGATGTGACACGTGGGGCCAACGTCCTGACTTTC. Its translation is CATSDVTRGANVLTF.

This chain uses TRBV11-1 with TRBJ2-3, with D perhaps matching TRBD1 or TRBD2 (5 bases each). Trimming took 10 bases from V and 1 from J, leaving 30 bases between them. This CDR3 has 19 residues. Germline CDR1 and CDR2: SGHAT and FQDESV (reference sequence). CDR3 protein: CAISSGGSSVGARTDTQYF. Here the CDR3 DNA reads TGTGCCATTAGCTCTGGGGGAAGCTCTGTTGGGGCCCGCACAGATACGCAGTATTTT. The whole variable domain, filled in from reference TRBV11-1 and TRBJ2-3, reads EAEVAQSPRYKITEKSQAVAFWCDPISGHATLYWYRQILGQGPELLVQFQDESVVDDSQLPKDRFSAERLKGVDSTLKIQPAELGDSAMYLCAISSGGSSVGARTDTQYFGPGTRLTVL.

To note about this clonotype: Germline and junction disagree at one end, which may indicate a read error. V usage is TRBV29-1 and J usage is TRBJ2-5; D gene unclear. The J call may be in error: the DNA end matches TRBJ2-1 better. The CDR3 has 14 residues. Germline V gives CDR1 SQVTM, CDR2 ANQGSEA. The CDR3 region is CSVEDGMSQETQFF. CDR3 DNA: TGCAGCGTAGAAGATGGGATGTCCCAAGAGACCCAGTTCTTC.

The sample holds one count of this clonotype. The rearrangement joins TRBV30 to TRBJ1-1; D unclear. Per the germline V gene, CDR1 is GTSNPN and CDR2 is SVGIG (reference sequence). The germline V and J ends were trimmed by 4 bases and 5 bases, with 14 bases remaining between them. CDR3 length equals 13 residues. The DNA for the CDR3 is TGTGCCTGGAATGCAGATAGGAGGACTGAAGCTTTCTTT. This codes for CAWNADRRTEAFF. Full variable domain (remainder filled in from reference TRBV30 and TRBJ1-1): SQTIHQWPATLVQPVGSPLSLECTVEGTSNPNLYWYRQAAGRGLQLLFYSVGIGQISSEVPQNLSASRPQDRQFILSSKKLLLSDSGFYLCAWNADRRTEAFFGQGTRLTVV.

The rearrangement joins TRBV14 to TRBJ2-1; TRBD2 is a possible D gene (5 bases). The CDR3 totals 14 residues. The germline gives CDR1 SGHDN, CDR2 FVKESK. V lost 1 base and J lost 15, with 19 bases in between. In nucleotides, the CDR3 is TGTGCCAGCAGCCAAGGAAGGGCGTCGAGGAGGCGGTTCTTC. It yields the protein CASSQGRASRRRFF.

The chain is built from TRBV11-2 and TRBJ2-6; perhaps TRBD2 as D (5 bases). The CDR3 is 15 amino acids. Per germline, CDR1 SGHAT and CDR2 FQNNGV. The CDR3 DNA follows: TGTTCCACCCAGCGGCCATGCTCTGGGGCCAACGTCCTGACTTTC. It codes for CSTQRPCSGANVLTF.

A note on this clonotype: Here the CDR3 omits its conserved ending phenylalanine or tryptophan, so a read error is the likely source. It is unclear where the CDR3 begins or ends on the DNA, so no DNA is shown, and the CDR3 is as TCRdb lists it. The chain employs TRBV12-5 and TRBJ2-7; the table calls TRBD1, which could not be checked here. Germline values: CDR1 LGHNT, CDR2 FRNRAP. The CDR3 has 13 amino acids, counting both end residues. The CDR3 loop is CTSEGTGSYEQYL.

This clonotype turned up a few times. The chain combines TRBV29-1 with TRBJ2-7; TRBD2 is a possible D gene (6 bases). There are 13 residues in the CDR3. The ends were cut back, 5 bases at V and 5 bases at J, with 16 bases in the middle. From germline, CDR1 is SQVTM and CDR2 ANQGSEA. Here the CDR3 DNA reads TGCAGCGTTCAATCGAGAGGAGGGCACGAGCAGTACTTC. Translated: CSVQSRGGHEQYF.